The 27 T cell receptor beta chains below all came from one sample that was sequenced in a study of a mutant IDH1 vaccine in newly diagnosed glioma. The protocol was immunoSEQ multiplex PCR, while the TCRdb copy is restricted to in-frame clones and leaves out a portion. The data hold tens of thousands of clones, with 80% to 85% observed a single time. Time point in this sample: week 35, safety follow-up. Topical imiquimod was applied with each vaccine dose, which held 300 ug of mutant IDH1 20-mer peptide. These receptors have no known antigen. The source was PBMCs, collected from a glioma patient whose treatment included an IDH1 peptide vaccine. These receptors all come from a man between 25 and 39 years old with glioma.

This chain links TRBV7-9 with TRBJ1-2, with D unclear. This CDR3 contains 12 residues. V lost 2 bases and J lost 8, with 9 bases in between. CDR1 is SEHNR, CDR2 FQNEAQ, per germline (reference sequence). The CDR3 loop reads CASSLTAGGYTF. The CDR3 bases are TGTGCCAGCAGCTTAACAGCTGGGGGCTACACCTTC.

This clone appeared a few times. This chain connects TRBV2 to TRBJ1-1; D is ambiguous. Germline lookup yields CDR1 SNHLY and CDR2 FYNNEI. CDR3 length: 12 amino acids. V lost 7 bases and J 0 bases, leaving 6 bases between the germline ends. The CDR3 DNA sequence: TGTGCCAGCATTTGGATGAACACTGAAGCTTTCTTT. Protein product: CASIWMNTEAFF.

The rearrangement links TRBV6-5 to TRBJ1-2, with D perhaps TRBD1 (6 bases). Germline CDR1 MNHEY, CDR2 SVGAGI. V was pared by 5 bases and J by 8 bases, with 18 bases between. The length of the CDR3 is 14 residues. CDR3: CASSIGTAGGGYTF. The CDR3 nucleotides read TGTGCCAGCAGTATAGGAACAGCTGGGGGCGGCTACACCTTC.

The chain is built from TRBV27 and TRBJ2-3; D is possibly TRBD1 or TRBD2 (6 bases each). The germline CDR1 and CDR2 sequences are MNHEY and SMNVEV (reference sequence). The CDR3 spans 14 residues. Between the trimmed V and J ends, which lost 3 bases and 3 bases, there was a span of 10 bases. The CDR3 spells CASSFGGGTDTQYF. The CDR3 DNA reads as TGTGCCAGCAGTTTTGGAGGGGGTACAGATACGCAGTATTTT.

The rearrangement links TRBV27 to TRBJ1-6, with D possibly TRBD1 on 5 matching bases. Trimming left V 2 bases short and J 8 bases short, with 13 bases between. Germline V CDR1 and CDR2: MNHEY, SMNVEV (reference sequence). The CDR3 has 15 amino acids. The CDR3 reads CASSLIRAGDSPLHF. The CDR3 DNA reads TGTGCCAGCAGTTTAATCAGGGCCGGCGATTCACCCCTCCACTTT.

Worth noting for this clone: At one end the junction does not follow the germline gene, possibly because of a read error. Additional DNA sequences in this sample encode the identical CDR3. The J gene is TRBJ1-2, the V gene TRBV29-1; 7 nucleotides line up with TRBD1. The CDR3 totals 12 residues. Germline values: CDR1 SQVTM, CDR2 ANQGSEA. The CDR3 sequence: CSVGDSNYGYTF. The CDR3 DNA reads TGCAGCGTTGGGGACAGTAACTATGGCTACACCTTT. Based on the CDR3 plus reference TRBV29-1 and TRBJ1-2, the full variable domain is SAVISQKPSRDICQRGTSLTIQCQVDSQVTMMFWYRQQPGQSLTLIATANQGSEATYESGFVIDKFPISRPNLTFSTLTVSNMSPEDSSIYLCSVGDSNYGYTFGSGTRLTVV.

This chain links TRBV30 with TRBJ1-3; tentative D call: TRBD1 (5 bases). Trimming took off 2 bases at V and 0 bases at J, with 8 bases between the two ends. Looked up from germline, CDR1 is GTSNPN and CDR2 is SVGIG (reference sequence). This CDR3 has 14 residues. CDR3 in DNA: TGTGCCTGGAGTAACGGGGGCTCTGGAAACACCATATATTTT. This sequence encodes CAWSNGGSGNTIYF.

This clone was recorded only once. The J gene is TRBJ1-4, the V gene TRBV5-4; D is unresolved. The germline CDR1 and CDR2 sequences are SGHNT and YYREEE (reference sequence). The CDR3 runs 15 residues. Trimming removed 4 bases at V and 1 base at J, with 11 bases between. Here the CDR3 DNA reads TGTGCCAGCAGCCTCTGGTCGCAAACTAATGAAAAACTGTTTTTT. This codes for CASSLWSQTNEKLFF.

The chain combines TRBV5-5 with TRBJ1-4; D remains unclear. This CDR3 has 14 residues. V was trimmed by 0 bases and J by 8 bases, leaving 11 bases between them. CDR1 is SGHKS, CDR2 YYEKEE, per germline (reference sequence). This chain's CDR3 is CASSLDIKKEKLFF. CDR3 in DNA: TGTGCCAGCAGCTTGGATATAAAGAAAGAAAAACTGTTTTTT.

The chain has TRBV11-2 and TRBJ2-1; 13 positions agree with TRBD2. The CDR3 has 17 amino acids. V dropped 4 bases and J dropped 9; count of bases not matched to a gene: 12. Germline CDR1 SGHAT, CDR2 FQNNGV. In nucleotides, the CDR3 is TGTGCCAGCAGCTCAGGACTAGCGGGGGCAAAACGGGGTGAGCAGTTCTTC. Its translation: CASSSGLAGAKRGEQFF.

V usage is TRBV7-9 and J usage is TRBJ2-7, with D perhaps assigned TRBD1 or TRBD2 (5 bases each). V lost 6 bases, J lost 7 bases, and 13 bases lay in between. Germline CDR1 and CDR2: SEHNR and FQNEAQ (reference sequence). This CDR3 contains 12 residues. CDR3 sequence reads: CASSWDGVEQYF. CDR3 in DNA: TGTGCCAGCAGTTGGGACGGAGTAGAGCAGTACTTC.

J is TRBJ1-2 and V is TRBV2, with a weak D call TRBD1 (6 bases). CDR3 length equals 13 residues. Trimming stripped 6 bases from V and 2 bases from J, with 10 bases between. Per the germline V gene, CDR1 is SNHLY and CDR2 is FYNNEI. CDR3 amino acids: CASSQGQNYGYTF. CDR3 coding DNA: TGTGCCAGCAGCCAAGGACAGAACTATGGCTACACCTTC. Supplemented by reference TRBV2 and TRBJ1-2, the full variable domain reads EPEVTQTPSHQVTQMGQEVILRCVPISNHLYFYWYRQILGQKVEFLVSFYNNEISEKSEIFDDQFSVERPDGSNFTLKIRSTKLEDSAMYFCASSQGQNYGYTFGSGTRLTVV.

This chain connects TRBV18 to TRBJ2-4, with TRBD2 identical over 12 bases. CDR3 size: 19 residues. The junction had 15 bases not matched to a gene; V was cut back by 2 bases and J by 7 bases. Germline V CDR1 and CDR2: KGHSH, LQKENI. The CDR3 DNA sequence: TGTGCCAGCTCACCAACGACGGGGGGGACTAGCGGGCTAGTGAACATTCAGTACTTC. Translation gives CASSPTTGGTSGLVNIQYF.

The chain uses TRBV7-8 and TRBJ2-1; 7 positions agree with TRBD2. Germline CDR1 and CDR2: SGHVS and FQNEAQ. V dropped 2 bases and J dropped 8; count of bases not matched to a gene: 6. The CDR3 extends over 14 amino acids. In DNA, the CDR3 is TGTGCCAGCAGCTTAAACCCGGGGGGTGATGAGCAGTTCTTC. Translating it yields CASSLNPGGDEQFF.

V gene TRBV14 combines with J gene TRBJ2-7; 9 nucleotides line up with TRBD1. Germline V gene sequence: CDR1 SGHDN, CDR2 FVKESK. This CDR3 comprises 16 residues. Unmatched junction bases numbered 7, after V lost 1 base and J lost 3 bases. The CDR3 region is CASSQAPGTGIYEQYF. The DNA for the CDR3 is TGTGCCAGCAGCCAAGCTCCGGGGACAGGGATCTACGAGCAGTACTTC.

CDR3 loop: CASSFGATSYEQYF. The CDR3 nucleotides are TGTGCCAGCAGCTTTGGTGCAACCTCCTACGAGCAGTACTTC. The V and J genes are TRBV7-9 and TRBJ2-7; D is ambiguous. V lost 3 bases and J 0 bases, leaving 9 bases between the germline ends. The germline CDR1 and CDR2 sequences are SEHNR and FQNEAQ (reference sequence). This CDR3 region has 14 residues.

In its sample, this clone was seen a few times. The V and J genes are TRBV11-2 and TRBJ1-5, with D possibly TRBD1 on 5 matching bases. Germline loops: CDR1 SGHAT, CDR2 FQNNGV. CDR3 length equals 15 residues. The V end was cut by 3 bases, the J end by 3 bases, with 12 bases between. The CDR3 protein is CASSLGRTFNQPQHF. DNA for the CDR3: TGTGCCAGCAGCTTGGGACGTACGTTCAATCAGCCCCAGCATTTT.

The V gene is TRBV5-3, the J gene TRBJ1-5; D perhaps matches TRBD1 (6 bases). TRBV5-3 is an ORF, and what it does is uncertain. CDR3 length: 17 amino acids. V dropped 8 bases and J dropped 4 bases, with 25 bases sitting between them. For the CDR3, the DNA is TGTGCCAGGCCGAAGGGGATGGCAGGACAGCAAAATCAGCCCCAGCATTTT. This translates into CARPKGMAGQQNQPQHF.

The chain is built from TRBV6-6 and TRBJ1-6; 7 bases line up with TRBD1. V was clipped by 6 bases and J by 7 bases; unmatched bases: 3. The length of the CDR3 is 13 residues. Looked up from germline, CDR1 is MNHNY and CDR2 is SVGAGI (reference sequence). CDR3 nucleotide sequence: TGTGCCAGCAGACCGGGACAGAATTCACCCCTCCACTTT. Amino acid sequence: CASRPGQNSPLHF.

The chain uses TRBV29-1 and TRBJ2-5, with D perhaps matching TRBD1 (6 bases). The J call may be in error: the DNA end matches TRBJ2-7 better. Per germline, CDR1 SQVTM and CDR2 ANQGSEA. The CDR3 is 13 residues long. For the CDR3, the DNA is TGCAGCGTTGTAGGACAGATTGCCTACGAGCAGTACTTC. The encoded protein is CSVVGQIAYEQYF.

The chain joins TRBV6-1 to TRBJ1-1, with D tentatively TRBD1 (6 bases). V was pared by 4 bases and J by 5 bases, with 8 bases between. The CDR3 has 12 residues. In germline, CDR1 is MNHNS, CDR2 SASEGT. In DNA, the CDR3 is TGTGCCAGCAGTGCCCAGGGGACTGAAGCTTTCTTT. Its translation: CASSAQGTEAFF.

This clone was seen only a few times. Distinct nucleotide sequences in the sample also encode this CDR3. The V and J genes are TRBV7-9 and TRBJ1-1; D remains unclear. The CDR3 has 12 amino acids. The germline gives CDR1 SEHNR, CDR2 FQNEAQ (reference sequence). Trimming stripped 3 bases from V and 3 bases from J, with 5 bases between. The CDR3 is CASSLMDTEAFF. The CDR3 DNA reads TGTGCCAGCAGCTTGATGGACACTGAAGCTTTCTTT.

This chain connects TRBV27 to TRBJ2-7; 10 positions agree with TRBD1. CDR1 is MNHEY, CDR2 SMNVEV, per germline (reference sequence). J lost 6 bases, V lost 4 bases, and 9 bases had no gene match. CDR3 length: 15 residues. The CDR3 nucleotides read TGTGCCAGCAGTTCCCGGACAGGGGGTTCAGGCGAGCAGTACTTC. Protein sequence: CASSSRTGGSGEQYF.

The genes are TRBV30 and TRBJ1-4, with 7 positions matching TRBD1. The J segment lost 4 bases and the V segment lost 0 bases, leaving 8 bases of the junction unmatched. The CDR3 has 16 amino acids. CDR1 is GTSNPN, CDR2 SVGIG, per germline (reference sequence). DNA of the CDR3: TGTGCCTGGAGTGTACCGGTAACAGGGGTTAATGAAAAACTGTTTTTT. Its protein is CAWSVPVTGVNEKLFF. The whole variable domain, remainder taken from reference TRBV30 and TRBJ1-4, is SQTIHQWPATLVQPVGSPLSLECTVEGTSNPNLYWYRQAAGRGLQLLFYSVGIGQISSEVPQNLSASRPQDRQFILSSKKLLLSDSGFYLCAWSVPVTGVNEKLFFGSGTQLSVL.

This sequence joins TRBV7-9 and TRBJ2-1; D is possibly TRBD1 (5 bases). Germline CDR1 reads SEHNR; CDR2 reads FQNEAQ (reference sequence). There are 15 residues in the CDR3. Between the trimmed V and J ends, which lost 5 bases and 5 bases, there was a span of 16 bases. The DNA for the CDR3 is TGTGCCAGCAGCCCGTACTCCAGGGAACACAATGAGCAGTTCTTC. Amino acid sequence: CASSPYSREHNEQFF. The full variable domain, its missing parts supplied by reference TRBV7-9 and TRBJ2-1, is DTGVSQNPRHKITKRGQNVTFRCDPISEHNRLYWYRQTLGQGPEFLTYFQNEAQLEKSRLLSDRFSAERPKGSFSTLEIQRTEQGDSAMYLCASSPYSREHNEQFFGPGTRLTVL.

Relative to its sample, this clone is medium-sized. The CDR3 sequence is CASSRQAPRDTEAFF. The CDR3, as DNA: TGTGCCAGTAGTAGGCAGGCGCCAAGGGACACTGAAGCTTTCTTT. The J gene is TRBJ1-1, the V gene TRBV19; the D is unclear. This CDR3 contains 15 residues. Trimming pared 4 bases from V and 3 bases from J, leaving 15 bases between. The V gene's germline CDR1 is LNHDA and CDR2 SQIVND (reference sequence).

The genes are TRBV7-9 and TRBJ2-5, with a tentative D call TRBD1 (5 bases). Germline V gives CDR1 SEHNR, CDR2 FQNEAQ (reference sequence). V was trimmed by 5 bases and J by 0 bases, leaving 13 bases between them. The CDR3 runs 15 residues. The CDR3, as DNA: TGTGCCAGCAGCCAGGACAAGACGAACCAAGAGACCCAGTACTTC. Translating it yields CASSQDKTNQETQYF.